This T cell receptor beta chain was profiled in a study of Siglec-9 on CD8 T cells in melanoma. There are 16 residues in the CDR3. V was cut by 4 bases and J by 0 bases, with 13 bases left in between. Germline-derived CDR1 and CDR2 are SEHNR and FQNEAQ (reference sequence). Measured with immunoSEQ multiplex PCR; TCRdb has only the in-frame clones, and not every one. The sample lists 25,000 to 35,000 clones, less than 85% occurring once. The material sequenced was Siglec-9- CD8+ T cells sorted from blood. This chain uses TRBV7-9 with TRBJ2-1, with D perhaps given as TRBD1 or TRBD2 (5 bases each). The receptor's source is a human donor in good health. CDR3 DNA: TGTGCCAGCAGCTCCTTTTGGGGGAGCTCCTACAATGAGCAGTTCTTC. Protein product: CASSSFWGSSYNEQFF.